A selection of T cell receptor beta chains follows, all from one sample in a study of untreated major depressive disorder. The method was immunoSEQ multiplex PCR; TCRdb's version includes in-frame clones alone and lacks a portion of them. The sample includes about 25,000 clones, over 80% of them seen just once. Sequencing was done on a sample of CD4+ T cells from PBMCs. Receptors originate from a woman aged 30 to 39 with major depressive disorder. The CDR3 runs from the conserved cysteine through the conserved F or W. A D gene is named only where the DNA matches it firmly. Size is omitted from some rows. Given values are once, few, many or a class for expanded clones.

V gene: TRBV6-4; clone size: NA; J gene: TRBJ2-2; D gene: TRBD2; CDR3 protein: CASSPGLGHTGELFF; CDR3 DNA: TGTGCCAGCAGCCCCGGACTAGGACACACCGGGGAGCTGTTTTTT
V gene: TRBV7-7; clone size: NA; J gene: TRBJ2-7; D gene: TRBD1; CDR3 protein: CASSPGTGGRDEQYF; CDR3 DNA: TGTGCTAGCAGCCCAGGGACAGGGGGCCGGGACGAGCAGTACTTC
V gene: TRBV10-3; clone size: NA; J gene: TRBJ2-2; D gene: NA; CDR3 protein: CAISARIDVAGELFF; CDR3 DNA: TGTGCCATCAGTGCGAGGATCGACGTGGCCGGGGAGCTGTTTTTT
V gene: TRBV25-1; clone size: NA; J gene: TRBJ2-7; D gene: NA; CDR3 protein: CASSEIGGAYEQYF; CDR3 DNA: TGTGCCAGCAGTGAGATCGGAGGGGCATACGAGCAGTACTTC
V gene: TRBV5-4; clone size: NA; J gene: TRBJ2-3; D gene: TRBD1; CDR3 protein: CASSLAGQGVAGDTQYF; CDR3 DNA: TGTGCCAGCAGCTTGGCTGGGCAGGGGGTAGCAGGGGATACGCAGTATTTT
V gene: TRBV6-6; clone size: NA; J gene: TRBJ2-3; D gene: NA; CDR3 protein: CASSYSGFTDTQYF; CDR3 DNA: TGTGCCAGCAGTTACTCGGGGTTCACAGATACGCAGTATTTT
V gene: TRBV15; clone size: NA; J gene: TRBJ2-1; D gene: NA; CDR3 protein: CATSPAAVNEQFF; CDR3 DNA: TGTGCCACCAGCCCGGCGGCCGTCAATGAGCAGTTCTTC
V gene: TRBV7-9; clone size: NA; J gene: TRBJ1-1; D gene: NA; CDR3 protein: CASSLGANTEAFF; CDR3 DNA: TGTGCCAGCAGCTTAGGAGCTAACACTGAAGCTTTCTTT
V gene: TRBV5-1; clone size: NA; J gene: TRBJ2-1; D gene: TRBD1; CDR3 protein: CASSFSPGQGVYNEQFF; CDR3 DNA: TGCGCCAGCAGCTTTTCCCCGGGACAGGGGGTTTACAATGAGCAGTTCTTC
V gene: TRBV9; clone size: NA; J gene: TRBJ2-3; D gene: NA; CDR3 protein: CASSALPRVSTDTQYF; CDR3 DNA: TGTGCCAGCAGCGCCCTGCCCCGAGTTAGCACAGATACGCAGTATTTT
V gene: TRBV6-5; clone size: NA; J gene: TRBJ1-2; D gene: TRBD1; CDR3 protein: CASRSDRAHYGYTF; CDR3 DNA: TGTGCCAGCAGGTCAGACAGGGCGCACTATGGCTACACCTTC
V gene: TRBV28; clone size: NA; J gene: TRBJ1-2; D gene: NA; CDR3 protein: CASTPARRGFGYTF; CDR3 DNA: TGTGCCAGCACCCCAGCCCGTAGAGGGTTTGGCTACACCTTC
V gene: TRBV9; clone size: NA; J gene: TRBJ1-4; D gene: TRBD1; CDR3 protein: CASSVGGGTAGNEKLFF; CDR3 DNA: TGTGCCAGCAGCGTAGGAGGGGGGACAGCCGGTAATGAAAAACTGTTTTTT
V gene: TRBV6-1; clone size: NA; J gene: TRBJ2-1; D gene: NA; CDR3 protein: CASSELANEQFF; CDR3 DNA: TGTGCCAGCAGCGAGCTAGCCAATGAGCAGTTCTTC
V gene: TRBV6-1; clone size: NA; J gene: TRBJ2-7; D gene: NA; CDR3 protein: CASRKAYEQYF; CDR3 DNA: TGTGCCAGCAGAAAGGCTTACGAGCAGTACTTC
V gene: TRBV11-2; clone size: NA; J gene: TRBJ2-6; D gene: NA; CDR3 protein: CASSLVPLGISGANVLTF; CDR3 DNA: TGTGCCAGCAGCTTAGTCCCCCTCGGGATCTCTGGGGCCAACGTCCTGACTTTC
V gene: TRBV7-9; clone size: NA; J gene: TRBJ1-1; D gene: NA; CDR3 protein: CASSPDTGGAFF; CDR3 DNA: TGTGCCAGCAGTCCGGATACGGGGGGAGCTTTCTTT
V gene: TRBV7-2; clone size: NA; J gene: TRBJ2-5; D gene: TRBD2; CDR3 protein: CASSLNGGAGETQYF; CDR3 DNA: TGTGCCAGCAGCTTAAACGGGGGGGCTGGAGAGACCCAGTACTTC
V gene: TRBV5-1; clone size: NA; J gene: TRBJ1-3; D gene: NA; CDR3 protein: CASSHHSTGLSGNTIYF; CDR3 DNA: TGCGCCAGCAGCCACCATTCGACGGGATTGTCTGGAAACACCATATATTTT
V gene: TRBV11-3; clone size: NA; J gene: TRBJ1-1; D gene: NA; CDR3 protein: CASVRGQSTEAFF; CDR3 DNA: TGTGCCAGCGTACGGGGGCAAAGCACTGAAGCTTTCTTT
V gene: TRBV5-1; clone size: NA; J gene: TRBJ2-2; D gene: TRBD2; CDR3 protein: CASSFSGRASNTGELFF; CDR3 DNA: TGCGCCAGCAGCTTCAGCGGGAGGGCATCGAACACCGGGGAGCTGTTTTTT
V gene: TRBV6-5; clone size: NA; J gene: TRBJ1-2; D gene: TRBD1; CDR3 protein: CASIAPGTGGRGYTF; CDR3 DNA: TGTGCCAGCATTGCACCCGGGACAGGGGGCCGGGGCTACACCTTC
V gene: TRBV6-1; clone size: NA; J gene: TRBJ1-2; D gene: NA; CDR3 protein: CASSVGPANYGYTF; CDR3 DNA: TGTGCCAGCAGTGTCGGGCCGGCTAACTATGGCTACACCTTC
V gene: TRBV5-6; clone size: NA; J gene: TRBJ1-1; D gene: NA; CDR3 protein: CASSSIGGWSSEAFF; CDR3 DNA: TGTGCCAGCAGCTCCATAGGGGGGTGGTCGTCTGAAGCTTTCTTT
V gene: TRBV7-2; clone size: once; J gene: TRBJ1-4; D gene: NA; CDR3 protein: CASSLGASPNEKLFF; CDR3 DNA: TGTGCCAGCAGCTTAGGGGCCTCCCCTAATGAAAAACTGTTTTTT
V gene: TRBV10-3; clone size: NA; J gene: TRBJ1-2; D gene: NA; CDR3 protein: CAISESLHEGYTF; CDR3 DNA: TGTGCCATCAGTGAGTCCCTGCACGAGGGCTACACCTTC
V gene: TRBV10-3; clone size: NA; J gene: TRBJ2-3; D gene: NA; CDR3 protein: CAISNLAPTDTQYF; CDR3 DNA: TGTGCCATCAGTAATCTAGCGCCCACAGATACGCAGTATTTT
V gene: TRBV4-2; clone size: NA; J gene: TRBJ1-5; D gene: TRBD1; CDR3 protein: CASSQDRGHGQPQHF; CDR3 DNA: TGTGCCAGCAGCCAGGACAGGGGTCATGGTCAGCCCCAGCATTTT
V gene: TRBV2; clone size: NA; J gene: TRBJ1-2; D gene: NA; CDR3 protein: CASSERVSYGYTF; CDR3 DNA: TGTGCCAGCAGTGAGCGGGTTTCGTATGGCTACACCTTC
V gene: TRBV15; clone size: NA; J gene: TRBJ1-5; D gene: NA; CDR3 protein: CATSRGGRNNQPQHF; CDR3 DNA: TGTGCCACCAGCAGAGGAGGAAGGAACAATCAGCCCCAGCATTTT
V gene: TRBV11-2; clone size: NA; J gene: TRBJ1-3; D gene: NA; CDR3 protein: CASSLVSDTIYF; CDR3 DNA: TGTGCCAGCAGCTTAGTATCCGACACCATATATTTT
V gene: TRBV2; clone size: NA; J gene: TRBJ2-2; D gene: TRBD2; CDR3 protein: CASSVSGGVTGELFF; CDR3 DNA: TGTGCCAGCAGTGTAAGCGGGGGGGTGACCGGGGAGCTGTTTTTT
V gene: TRBV11-2; clone size: NA; J gene: TRBJ1-1; D gene: NA; CDR3 protein: CASSSGRRPVEAFF; CDR3 DNA: TGTGCCAGCAGTTCAGGGAGGAGACCCGTTGAAGCTTTCTTT
V gene: TRBV5-6; clone size: NA; J gene: TRBJ1-6; D gene: NA; CDR3 protein: CASSLAGFNSPLHF; CDR3 DNA: TGTGCCAGCAGCTTGGCCGGCTTTAATTCACCCCTCCACTTT
V gene: TRBV4-3; clone size: NA; J gene: TRBJ1-6; D gene: TRBD1; CDR3 protein: CASSHLTGQADSPLHF; CDR3 DNA: TGCGCCAGCAGCCACCTTACGGGACAGGCTGATTCACCCCTCCACTTT
V gene: TRBV5-1; clone size: NA; J gene: TRBJ2-1; D gene: NA; CDR3 protein: CASSPRVGTNEQFF; CDR3 DNA: TGCGCCAGCAGCCCGAGGGTGGGGACCAATGAGCAGTTCTTC
V gene: TRBV29-1; clone size: NA; J gene: TRBJ2-2; D gene: NA; CDR3 protein: CSVWDWDDTGELFF; CDR3 DNA: TGCAGCGTTTGGGACTGGGATGACACCGGGGAGCTGTTTTTT
V gene: TRBV2; clone size: NA; J gene: TRBJ2-3; D gene: NA; CDR3 protein: CASRPGPNTDTQYF; CDR3 DNA: TGTGCCAGCAGGCCGGGACCGAACACAGATACGCAGTATTTT
V gene: TRBV5-1; clone size: NA; J gene: TRBJ2-2; D gene: TRBD1; CDR3 protein: CASSPTGHTGELFF; CDR3 DNA: TGCGCCAGCAGCCCGACAGGGCACACCGGGGAGCTGTTTTTT
V gene: TRBV10-2; clone size: NA; J gene: TRBJ2-3; D gene: NA; CDR3 protein: CASSSINTQYF; CDR3 DNA: TGCGCCAGCAGCTCAATAAATACGCAGTATTTT
V gene: TRBV4-1; clone size: NA; J gene: TRBJ1-2; D gene: NA; CDR3 protein: CASSHHTPRDGSNYGYTF; CDR3 DNA: TGCGCCAGCAGCCACCACACACCTCGGGACGGATCTAACTATGGCTACACCTTC
V gene: TRBV28; clone size: NA; J gene: TRBJ2-2; D gene: NA; CDR3 protein: CASSLWAQGNTGELFF; CDR3 DNA: TGTGCCAGCAGTTTATGGGCACAGGGTAACACCGGGGAGCTGTTTTTT
V gene: TRBV18; clone size: NA; J gene: TRBJ2-1; D gene: TRBD2; CDR3 protein: CASSRGLAGSNEQFF; CDR3 DNA: TGTGCCAGCTCACGCGGACTAGCGGGGTCCAATGAGCAGTTCTTC
V gene: TRBV28; clone size: NA; J gene: TRBJ1-5; D gene: NA; CDR3 protein: CASSLWEGNQPQHF; CDR3 DNA: TGTGCCAGCAGTTTATGGGAGGGCAATCAGCCCCAGCATTTT
V gene: TRBV5-6; clone size: NA; J gene: TRBJ2-7; D gene: NA; CDR3 protein: CASRGRGVYEQYF; CDR3 DNA: TGTGCCAGCAGGGGGAGGGGGGTCTACGAGCAGTACTTC
V gene: TRBV21-1; clone size: NA; J gene: TRBJ2-3; D gene: NA; CDR3 protein: CASSNGLGKLEYF; CDR3 DNA: TGTGCCAGCAGCAACGGATTGGGGAAATTAGAGTATTTT
V gene: TRBV6-5; clone size: NA; J gene: TRBJ2-6; D gene: NA; CDR3 protein: CASTMGGSGANVLTF; CDR3 DNA: TGTGCCAGCACCATGGGGGGCTCTGGGGCCAACGTCCTGACTTTC
V gene: TRBV6-5; clone size: NA; J gene: TRBJ2-1; D gene: NA; CDR3 protein: CASKIMRVNNEQFF; CDR3 DNA: TGTGCCAGCAAAATAATGAGGGTAAACAATGAGCAGTTCTTC
V gene: TRBV11-3; clone size: NA; J gene: TRBJ2-3; D gene: TRBD2; CDR3 protein: CASSFVTGSLTSGSPDTQYF; CDR3 DNA: TGTGCCAGCAGCTTTGTAACAGGGTCTTTGACTAGCGGGAGTCCAGATACGCAGTATTTT
V gene: TRBV6-5; clone size: NA; J gene: TRBJ2-7; D gene: TRBD2; CDR3 protein: CASSSTPSGGYEQYF; CDR3 DNA: TGTGCCAGCAGTTCGACTCCTAGCGGGGGCTACGAGCAGTACTTC
V gene: TRBV6-1; clone size: NA; J gene: TRBJ1-2; D gene: NA; CDR3 protein: CASSEALTDNYGYTF; CDR3 DNA: TGTGCCAGCAGTGAAGCGCTTACGGATAACTATGGCTACACCTTC
V gene: TRBV4-3; clone size: NA; J gene: TRBJ2-1; D gene: NA; CDR3 protein: CASSQGTGHRDNEQFF; CDR3 DNA: TGCGCCAGCAGCCAAGGCACGGGACACAGGGACAATGAGCAGTTCTTC
V gene: TRBV6-5; clone size: NA; J gene: TRBJ2-5; D gene: NA; CDR3 protein: CASSWGGGRVKTQYF; CDR3 DNA: TGTGCCAGCAGCTGGGGGGGCGGGAGAGTGAAGACCCAGTACTTC
V gene: TRBV7-9; clone size: NA; J gene: TRBJ1-2; D gene: NA; CDR3 protein: CASSRDGYGYTF; CDR3 DNA: TGTGCCAGCAGCCGGGACGGCTATGGCTACACCTTC
V gene: TRBV2; clone size: once; J gene: TRBJ2-3; D gene: NA; CDR3 protein: CASKIMAGRDTQYF; CDR3 DNA: TGTGCCAGCAAGATAATGGCGGGGAGAGATACGCAGTATTTT